This paragraph covers one TCR beta chain sequence. This clone has just a few counts. The antigen it recognizes is unknown. Qualities for individual bases were not recorded, and no much larger clone is one base off. The data were obtained in a study of beta chain features in type 1 diabetes (dated by TCRdb to between 2018 and 2020). In the study overall: Patients and healthy donors did not differ in mean age, gender distribution, total cell number or subset yield. The study compared the TCRB repertoires of sorted circulating CD4+ T cell subsets in recently diagnosed type 1 diabetes patients with those in matched healthy donors. Regulatory and stem cell-like memory subsets were isolated from only 8 patients and about eight healthy donors, whereas naive and central memory subsets came from all 30 or so donors. Across all samples, around 99 million sorted cells were examined, and cell number per subset correlated strongly with RNA yield. Study-wide conclusions, independent of this receptor: Because cDNA was sequenced instead of genomic DNA, activated cells with high expression could be over-represented, although the groups did not differ in activation or CD3 levels. Naive, central memory and regulatory TCRB repertoires appeared more similar among patients than among healthy donors. Only small numbers of individuals were included in the HLA sub-analyses, which left unresolved whether HLA type had any influence on TCRB rearrangement. In all four CD4+ subsets, TCRB CDR3 length was moderately but significantly shorter in type 1 diabetes patients. Shorter templates might have been favored by PCR, but patient and control samples were amplified and corrected together, so both groups would have been affected equally by any skew. At VDJ recombination sites, type 1 diabetes patients had fewer insertions and more deleted nucleotides, which implies abnormalities in thymic rearrangement.

Each donor gave one peripheral blood draw, approximately 0.11 L on average, collected into heparinised tubes. A BD FACSAria II was used to sort naive, central memory, regulatory and stem cell-like memory CD4+ T cells with a panel that included CD45RO, CCR7, CD25, CD127, CD95 and CD27. Every sorted population had a purity above 95%. PBMCs were separated immediately by Lymphoprep density gradient centrifugation and were stained directly, without being cultured. Samples were stained and sorted in pairs, with one healthy donor and one patient per experiment, so that batch effects were minimized. The High Capacity cDNA Reverse Transcription Kit was used to reverse transcribe all of the isolated RNA, meaning that expressed TCRB transcripts were what got sequenced. Deep immunoSEQ sequencing was applied to naive, central memory and regulatory T cell samples, giving an average of around 3.8 million total reads per sample. Sorted cells were lysed in RLT buffer, and RNA was extracted using DNase-treated RNeasy Micro or Mini kits according to cell number. To prevent cross-contamination, each cell subset was processed individually, whereas patient and healthy donor samples were processed jointly. The immunoSEQ multiplex PCR was used to amplify TCRB sequences from cDNA, generating 87-bp fragments that spanned the CDR3 region. Sequencing of the amplicons was done on the Illumina HiSeq platform. The paper's data handling went like this. Synthetic template baselines were used to correct PCR bias computationally, reads within Hamming distance 2 were collapsed together, and singletons that could not be merged were discarded. By aligning reads against IMGT, V, D and J genes, CDR3 length, and insertions or deletions at six rearrangement sites were assigned. Within each subset, clonotype counts were normalized to sorted cell number, and only after that were true diversity and Gini coefficients computed with the tcR R package. Repertoire sharing was quantified using the overlap coefficient calculated on TCRB nucleotide sequences. Out-of-frame TCRB sequences from naive cells were analyzed to stand in for the pre-selection repertoire. The table was pulled from immuneACCESS by TCRdb, which kept in-frame rearrangements only. Such tables lose some clones; where checked, under half of the loss comes from unresolved V genes, and the rest has no known cause. V and J calls and clone size are as listed in that table; D and trimming were resolved from the DNA. The table for this sample lists 450,000 to 600,000 clones; 25% to 35% of them were counted only once. About 0.065% of the sample lies in the top ten.

Per the germline V gene, LGHNA is the CDR1 and YNFKEQ is the CDR2. The CDR3 runs 14 amino acids, cysteine and phenylalanine included. The sequence is cut down to CDR3 DNA, 42 bases in frame from base 1. The V end loses 2 bases and the J end loses 3 bases, and a stretch of 11 bases separates them. The sequencing input was naive CD4+ T cells from blood. The meaning of the sample's cell subset or site label: true naive CD4+ T cells. The chain is made from TRBV4-2 and TRBJ2-7; the D gene assignment is ambiguous. The origin of this receptor is a man aged 18 to 30 in good health. In nucleotides, the sequence is TGTGCCAGCAGCCAACCTGGGCCTAGCTACGAGCAGTACTTC. Its product reads: CASSQPGPSYEQYF.